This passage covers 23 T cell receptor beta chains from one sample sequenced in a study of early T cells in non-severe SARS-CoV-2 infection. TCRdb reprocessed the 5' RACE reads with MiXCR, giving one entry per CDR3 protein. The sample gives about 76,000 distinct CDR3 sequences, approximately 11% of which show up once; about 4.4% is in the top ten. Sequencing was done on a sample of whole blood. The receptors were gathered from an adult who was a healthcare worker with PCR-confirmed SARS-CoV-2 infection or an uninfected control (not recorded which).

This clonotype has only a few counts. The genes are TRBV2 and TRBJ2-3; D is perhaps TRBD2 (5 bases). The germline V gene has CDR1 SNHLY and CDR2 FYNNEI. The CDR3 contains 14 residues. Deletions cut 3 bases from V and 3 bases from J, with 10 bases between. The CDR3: CASSDVLATDTQYF. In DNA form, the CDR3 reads TGTGCCAGCAGTGACGTGCTAGCAACAGATACGCAGTATTTT.

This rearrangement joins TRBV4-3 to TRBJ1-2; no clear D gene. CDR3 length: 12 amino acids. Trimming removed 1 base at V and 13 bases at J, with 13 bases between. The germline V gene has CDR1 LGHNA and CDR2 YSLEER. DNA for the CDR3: TGCGCCAGCAGCCAAGGTCGGGCAGCGTCCACCTTC. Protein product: CASSQGRAASTF.

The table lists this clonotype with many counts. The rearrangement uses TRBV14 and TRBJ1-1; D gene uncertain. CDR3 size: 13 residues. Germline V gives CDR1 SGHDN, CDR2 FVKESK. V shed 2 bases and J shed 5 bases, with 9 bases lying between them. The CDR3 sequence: CASSQHPSTEAFF. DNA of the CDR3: TGTGCCAGCAGCCAACACCCAAGTACTGAAGCTTTCTTT.

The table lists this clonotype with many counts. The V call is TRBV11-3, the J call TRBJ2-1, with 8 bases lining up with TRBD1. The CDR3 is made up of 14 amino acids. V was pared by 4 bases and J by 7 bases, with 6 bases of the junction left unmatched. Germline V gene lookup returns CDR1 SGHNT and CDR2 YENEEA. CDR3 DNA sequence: TGTGCCAGCAGCTCCCGGACAGGGCAGAATGAGCAGTTCTTC. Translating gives CASSSRTGQNEQFF.

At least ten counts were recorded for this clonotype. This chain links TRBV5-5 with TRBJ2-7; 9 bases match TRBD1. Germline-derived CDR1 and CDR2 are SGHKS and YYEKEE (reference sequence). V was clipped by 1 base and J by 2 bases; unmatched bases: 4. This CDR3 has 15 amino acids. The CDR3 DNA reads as TGTGCCAGCAGCTTGCAAGGACAGGGGACCTACGAGCAGTACTTC. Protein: CASSLQGQGTYEQYF.

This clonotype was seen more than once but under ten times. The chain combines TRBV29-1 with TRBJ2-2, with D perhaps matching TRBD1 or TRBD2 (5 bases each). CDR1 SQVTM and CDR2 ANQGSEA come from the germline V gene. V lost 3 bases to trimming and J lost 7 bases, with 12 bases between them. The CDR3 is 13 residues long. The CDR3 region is CSVDTSRGGELFF. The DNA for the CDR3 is TGCAGCGTTGATACCTCGAGGGGCGGGGAGCTGTTTTTT.

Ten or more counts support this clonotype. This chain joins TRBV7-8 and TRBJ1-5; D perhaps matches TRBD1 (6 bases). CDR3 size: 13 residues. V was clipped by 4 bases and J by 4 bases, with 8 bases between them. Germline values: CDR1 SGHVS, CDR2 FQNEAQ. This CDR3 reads CASSSQGNQPQHF. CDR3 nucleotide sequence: TGTGCCAGCAGCTCGCAGGGGAATCAGCCCCAGCATTTT.

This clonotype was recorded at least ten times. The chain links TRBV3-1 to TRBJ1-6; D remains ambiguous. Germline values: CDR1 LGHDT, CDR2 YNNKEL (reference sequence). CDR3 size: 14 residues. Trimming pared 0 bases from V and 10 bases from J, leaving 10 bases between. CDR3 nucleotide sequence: TGTGCCAGCAGCCAAGACAGGAAGTACTCACCCCTCCACTTT. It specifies CASSQDRKYSPLHF.

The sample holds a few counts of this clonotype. DNA of the CDR3: TGTGCCAGCAGAAACCTACAGGGGGCCTCTGAAAAACTGTTTTTT. Translated: CASRNLQGASEKLFF. This sequence joins TRBV28 and TRBJ1-4; TRBD1 agrees at 9 bases. The J segment lost 7 bases and the V segment lost 6 bases, leaving 9 bases of the junction unmatched. Germline lookup yields CDR1 MDHEN and CDR2 SYDVKM. The CDR3 is 15 residues long.

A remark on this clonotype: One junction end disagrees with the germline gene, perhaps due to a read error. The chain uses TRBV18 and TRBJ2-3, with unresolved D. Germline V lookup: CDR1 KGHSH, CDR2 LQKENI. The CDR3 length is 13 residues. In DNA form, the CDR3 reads TGTGTCAGCTCACCACCGAGCACAGATACGCAGTATTTT. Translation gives CVSSPPSTDTQYF. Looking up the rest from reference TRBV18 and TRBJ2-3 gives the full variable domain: NAGVMQNPRHLVRRRGQEARLRCSPMKGHSHVYWYRQLPEEGLKFMVYLQKENIIDESGMPKERFSAEFPKEGPSILRIQQVVRGDSAAYFCVSSPPSTDTQYFGPGTRLTVL.

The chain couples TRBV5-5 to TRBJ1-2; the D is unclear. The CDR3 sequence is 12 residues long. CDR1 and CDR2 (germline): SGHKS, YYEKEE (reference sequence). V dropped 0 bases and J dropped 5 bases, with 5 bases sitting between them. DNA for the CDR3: TGTGCCAGCAGCTTGGGGTTATATGGCTACACCTTC. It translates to CASSLGLYGYTF.

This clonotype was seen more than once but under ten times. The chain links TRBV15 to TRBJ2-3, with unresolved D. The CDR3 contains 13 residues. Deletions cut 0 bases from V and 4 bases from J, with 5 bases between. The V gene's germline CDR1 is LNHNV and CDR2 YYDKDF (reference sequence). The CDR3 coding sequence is TGTGCCACCAGCAGAGATCTTTCAGATACGCAGTATTTT. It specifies CATSRDLSDTQYF.

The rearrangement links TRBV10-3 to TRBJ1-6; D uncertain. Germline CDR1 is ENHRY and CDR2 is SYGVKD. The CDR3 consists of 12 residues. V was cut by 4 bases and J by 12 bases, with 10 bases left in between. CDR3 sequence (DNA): TGTGCCATCAGTGGAGGTGATAGACCCCTCCACTTT. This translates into CAISGGDRPLHF.

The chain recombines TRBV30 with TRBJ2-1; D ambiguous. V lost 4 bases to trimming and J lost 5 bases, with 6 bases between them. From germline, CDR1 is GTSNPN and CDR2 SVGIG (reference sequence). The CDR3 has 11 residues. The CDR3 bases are TGTGCCTGGAAGAAAAACAATGAGCAGTTCTTC. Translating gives CAWKKNNEQFF.

Written as DNA, the CDR3 is TGCGCCAGCAGCCAAGATCTATCGGCGGCAGGTCAGTTCTTC. It codes for CASSQDLSAAGQFF. The J gene is TRBJ2-1, the V gene TRBV4-1; D is undetermined. The germline V gene encodes CDR1 MGHRA and CDR2 YSYEKL. With 0 bases removed from V and 13 bases from J, the gap between germline ends came to 16 bases. CDR3 length: 14 residues.

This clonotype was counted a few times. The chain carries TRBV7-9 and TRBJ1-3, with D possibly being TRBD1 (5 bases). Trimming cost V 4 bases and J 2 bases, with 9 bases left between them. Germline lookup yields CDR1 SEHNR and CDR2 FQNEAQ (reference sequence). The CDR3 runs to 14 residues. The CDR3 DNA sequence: TGTGCCAGCAGCTACCAAGGGGCTGGAAACACCATATATTTT. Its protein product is CASSYQGAGNTIYF.

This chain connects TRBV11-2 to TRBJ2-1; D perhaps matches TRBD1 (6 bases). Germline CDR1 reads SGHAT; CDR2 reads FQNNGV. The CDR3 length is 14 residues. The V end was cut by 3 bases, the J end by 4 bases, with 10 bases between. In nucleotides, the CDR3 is TGTGCCAGCAGCTTGGGGGACACATACAATGAGCAGTTCTTC. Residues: CASSLGDTYNEQFF.

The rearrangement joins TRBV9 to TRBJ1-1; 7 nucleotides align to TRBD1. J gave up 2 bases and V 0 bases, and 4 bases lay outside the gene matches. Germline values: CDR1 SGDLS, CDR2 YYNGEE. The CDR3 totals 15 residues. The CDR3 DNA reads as TGTGCCAGCAGCGTAGCAGGGGGACCCAACACTGAAGCTTTCTTT. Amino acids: CASSVAGGPNTEAFF.

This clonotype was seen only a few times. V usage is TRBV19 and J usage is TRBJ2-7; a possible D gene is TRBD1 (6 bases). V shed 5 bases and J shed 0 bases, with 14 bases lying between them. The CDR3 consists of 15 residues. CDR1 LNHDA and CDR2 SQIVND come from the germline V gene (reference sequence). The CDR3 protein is CASSGGQSSSYEQYF. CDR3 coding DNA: TGTGCCAGTAGTGGAGGACAGTCTAGCTCCTACGAGCAGTACTTC.

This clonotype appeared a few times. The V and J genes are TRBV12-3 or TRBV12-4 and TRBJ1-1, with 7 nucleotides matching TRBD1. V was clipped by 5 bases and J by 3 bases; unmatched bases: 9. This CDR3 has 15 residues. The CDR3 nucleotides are TGTGCCAGCAGTCTCGGACAGGCAAAATACACTGAAGCTTTCTTT. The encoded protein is CASSLGQAKYTEAFF.

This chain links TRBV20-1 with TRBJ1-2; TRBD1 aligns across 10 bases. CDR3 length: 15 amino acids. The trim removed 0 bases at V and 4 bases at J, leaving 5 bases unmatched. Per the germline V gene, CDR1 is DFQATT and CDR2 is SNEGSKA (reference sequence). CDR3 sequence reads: CSARDGGQGSYGYTF. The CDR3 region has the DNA TGCAGTGCTAGAGATGGGGGACAGGGGTCCTATGGCTACACCTTC.

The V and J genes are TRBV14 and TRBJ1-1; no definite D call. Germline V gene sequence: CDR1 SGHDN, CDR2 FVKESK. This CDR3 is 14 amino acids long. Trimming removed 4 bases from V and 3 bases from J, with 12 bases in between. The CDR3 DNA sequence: TGTGCCAGCAGCCCTCGGATCGGTTACACTGAAGCTTTCTTT. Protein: CASSPRIGYTEAFF.

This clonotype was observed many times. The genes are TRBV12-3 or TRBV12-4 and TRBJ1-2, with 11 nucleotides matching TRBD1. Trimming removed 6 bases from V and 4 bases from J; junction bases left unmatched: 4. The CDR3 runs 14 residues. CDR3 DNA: TGTGCCAGCAGCCTGGGGACAGGGGGCTATGGCTACACCTTC. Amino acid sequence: CASSLGTGGYGYTF.